This T cell receptor (beta chain) came from a study of regulatory T cells in long-lasting Graves disease. About this clonotype: Its target is unknown.

Overall study findings and caveats: TCR diversity was lower in persistent than newly diagnosed Graves' disease.

Sequencing libraries for TCR beta were prepared with iRepertoire HTBI primers and Arm-PCR of CDR3 regions. MiXCR, run by TCRdb on the multiplex PCR reads, gives a single entry per CDR3 protein. The sample holds some 470,000 distinct CDR3 sequences, about 22% seen once. The time point denotes: persistent/refractory GD, antithyroid drugs over 5 years with positive TRAb. The TCR library was made from RNA that had been extracted from PBMCs in TRIzol. It was American Thyroid Association guidelines that determined Graves' disease diagnosis. Germline V gene sequence: CDR1 LNHDA, CDR2 SQIVND (reference sequence). The V and J ends lost 3 bases and 1 base respectively, with 7 bases between them. The CDR3 runs 14 residues.

This specimen consisted of peripheral blood mononuclear cells (PBMCs), obtained when the disease was refractory, from a patient treated with antithyroid drugs. The receptor was isolated from a female donor with Graves disease. The chain uses TRBV19 and TRBJ1-5; D remains unclear. CDR3 sequence reads: CASSMRSSNQPQHF. DNA for the CDR3: TGTGCCAGTAGTATGAGGTCCAGCAATCAGCCCCAGCATTTT.